A single TCR beta chain is shown here with its context. The target antigen is unknown. This specimen includes other DNA sequences encoding the same CDR3. The source of the sample is a study of cytomegalovirus exposure and HLA in healthy donors. Whole-study findings and limits: Most of the TCR beta V segments (in an earlier analysis) were productive either about 90% or about 30% of the time. A later analysis found TCR association rates differed by HLA locus, highest for DRB1 and lowest for HLA-C. In a later analysis, at a false discovery rate of 0.05, roughly 17,000 TCR beta sequences matched HLA alleles.

V dropped 4 bases and J dropped 4; count of bases not matched to a gene: 3. Looked up from germline, CDR1 is SGHRS and CDR2 is YFSETQ. CDR3 length equals 14 residues. PCR employed 60 Vbeta and 13 Jbeta primers. Per the original methods: Later work found 65 million to 85 million unique TCR beta chains, with 9.5 million to 11 million shared. Here immunoSEQ multiplex PCR was the method, and the copy in TCRdb shows in-frame clones only, minus some. V and J calls and clone size are given by that table; D and trimming were obtained from the DNA. The table records 130,000 or so clones, around 70% of them present only once.

This chain links TRBV5-1 with TRBJ1-3; 9 bases line up with TRBD1. This TCR was recovered from a man aged 40-49 years in good health and CMV-seropositive. What was sequenced was PBMCs. The CDR3: CASSVGQGGNTIYF. The CDR3 DNA sequence: TGCGCCAGCAGCGTGGGACAGGGCGGAAACACCATATATTTT.